This T cell receptor (beta chain) was retrieved from a study of blood T cells in healthy people across ages. The wider study: Template-switching capture recovered about one barcoded beta molecule per two T cells.

CDR1 and CDR2 (germline): SGHTA, FQGNSA. V lost 1 base, J lost 2 bases, and 5 bases stayed unmatched. CDR3 length: 16 amino acids. In this sample, this clonotype turned up many times. The antigen is unknown. Primers used in a second PCR of roughly 7 to 11 cycles were a sample-barcoded 5' primer and a J-beta primer mix. Each CDR3 protein gets one entry after TCRdb re-called the 5' RACE reads with MiXCR. The sample records about 1,800,000 distinct CDR3 sequences, 28% being singletons. General study results and limits: One million T cells yielded diversity estimates that were considered underestimates.

The sample taken for sequencing was blood. J is TRBJ2-7 and V is TRBV7-2, with 10 bases fitting TRBD2. This TCR derives from a woman in her thirties in good health. CDR3: CASSLVRAGGTYEQYF. Here the CDR3 DNA reads TGTGCCAGCAGCTTAGTTCGAGCGGGAGGGACCTACGAGCAGTACTTC.